This T cell receptor beta chain was observed in a study of molecular identifiers for immune sequencing clone quantification (dated by TCRdb to between 2017 and 2018). A note on the overall study: For a replicate experiment, the RNA from either 20,000 or 100,000 naive CD8 T cells was divided into five aliquots, and four of those aliquots went on to sequencing. This methods study benchmarked molecular-identifier clustering-based TCR repertoire sequencing (MIDCIRS) and TCR RNA copy counting, using CD8 T cells to do so.

To note about this clonotype: No cognate antigen has been identified for it. No base-level quality is on record; no much larger clone is a single base apart.

On the study overall, not on this receptor specifically: Spiked-in Jurkat TCR RNA equivalent to a single cell was reported to be detectable even among 980,000 or so naive CD8 T cells. Modeling gave about three recovered TCR RNA copies per cell versus 8 to 10 by digital PCR, implying roughly 28% capture efficiency. Identical TCR molecules sharing a barcode could cause highly expanded clone sizes to be underestimated. In CMV-specific effector cells, clones with more than 20 RNA copies contained over 99% of molecules, whereas in naive cells such clones contained under 1% of molecules. The naive libraries included spiked-in Jurkat TCR RNA (roughly 9 copies' worth), and this RNA is not part of the donor repertoire. Without barcode sub-clustering, chimeric consensus sequences inflated TCR diversity; chimeras reached as high as 47%.

Library prep was done by PCR. Sequencing relied on a NextSeq 500. Bulk TCR libraries were prepared as previously described, using TCR primers listed in Table S5. Total RNA was purified with the Qiagen AllPrep DNA/RNA kit. Before any analysis, reads coming from multiple sequencing runs of the same library were combined into one pool. For the original study's pipeline: Reads were retained only if their TCR constant sequence matched exactly, and those retained reads were trimmed to 150 nt and grouped according to their 12-nt molecular barcodes. Reads within each barcode group were sub-clustered using a 15% Levenshtein threshold, and quality-weighted consensus sequences were constructed for each RNA molecule. Non-functional sequences were filtered out, along with any lower-count sequence sitting one edit away from another sequence. Based on a fit of two negative binomial distributions, barcode sub-clusters having less than 20% of the maximum read count were discarded. Clones were called with MiXCR by TCRdb after fastp trimmed the public reads at Q25, and only in-frame beta chains were retained. One record per CDR3 amino acid sequence lists the most common genes and DNA. The V and J calls shown here were made by TCRdb, not taken from the authors' results. This sample is represented by 85,000 to 130,000 distinct CDR3 sequences; around a third of them were singletons. The ten largest clones add up to around 4% of the sample.

Naive CD8 T cell libraries were made from around 18,000 to 910,000 sorted cells using 10%, 30% or 50% of purified RNA. Naive CD8 T cells, defined as CD8+CD4-CCR7+CD45RA+, were FACS-sorted into RLT Plus buffer on a BD FACSAria II. To test detection sensitivity, Jurkat RNA equivalent to more than 8 TCR copies was spiked into samples of roughly 19,000-1,000,000 naive CD8 T cells. CD8 T cells were enriched with RosetteSep CD8+ T Cell Enrichment Cocktail and Ficoll-Paque, followed by ACK red cell lysis. Including the terminal cysteine and phenylalanine, the CDR3 comprises 13 residues. The entry retains the CDR3 DNA only, 39 bases that are in frame from base 1. Trimming leaves V shorter by 5 bases and J shorter by 4 bases, with the junction holding 8 bases beyond the gene matches. CDR1 and CDR2, per the germline V gene, are SQVTM and ANQGSEA.

The receptor comes from a human donor in good health. Some libraries in this study had Jurkat cell RNA spiked in. The chain was built from TRBV29-1 and TRBJ2-7, with 7 junctional bases fitting TRBD1. Input material: naive CD8+ T cells from blood, with Jurkat cell RNA spiked in. Per the publication, the cell subset or site label means: FACS-sorted CD8+CD4-CCR7+CD45RA+ naive T cells. The CDR3 region reads CSVSSGQFYEQYF. The sequenced DNA: TGCAGCGTTTCCTCGGGACAGTTTTACGAGCAGTACTTC.